The present T cell receptor beta chain was sequenced within a study of blood T cell repertoires in COVID-19. In the study overall: The United States, Italy and Spain supplied acute and convalescent COVID-19 samples. The analysed material was cDNA or gDNA that came from T cells, B-cell-depleted T cells, or PBMCs.

Assay: immunoSEQ multiplex PCR; the TCRdb copy retains only in-frame clones and omits some. The table lists about 270,000 clones, about 89% of them singletons. Germline V lookup: CDR1 SGHTS, CDR2 YDEGEE. V lost 0 bases and J lost 2; bases outside the gene matches: 16. The CDR3 runs 20 residues. The rearrangement joins TRBV5-8 to TRBJ2-3, with TRBD2 matching 9 bases. Sequenced sample: peripheral blood. This clonotype was obtained from a man aged 40-49 years with active or convalescent COVID-19. Here the CDR3 reads CASSLARPSGDPFFTDTQYF. The CDR3 coding sequence is TGTGCCAGCAGCTTGGCCAGGCCTAGCGGGGACCCCTTCTTCACAGATACGCAGTATTTT.